This T cell receptor beta chain was recorded in a study of T cells after yellow fever vaccination. TCR cDNA, made by 5'RACE template switching, carried an added universal primer site and UMIs. Via MiXCR, TCRdb re-called the 5' RACE reads, giving one row per CDR3 protein. The table lists about 150,000 distinct CDR3 sequences, 6.6% of them singletons. This clonotype was seen many times. Here the sequenced sample was CD4+ T cells sorted from PBMCs, taken 10 days after the yellow fever booster vaccination. The sequence derives from a man aged 25-40 years who received the YFV17D yellow fever vaccine.

This CDR3 reads CASTAGRQGWYEQYF. The DNA for the CDR3 is TGCGCCAGCACCGCTGGGCGACAGGGGTGGTACGAGCAGTACTTC. The chain carries TRBV5-1 and TRBJ2-7, with 8 nucleotides matching TRBD1. Germline CDR1 and CDR2: SGHRS and YFSETQ. V lost 6 bases to trimming and J lost 4 bases; unmatched junction nucleotides: 12. The CDR3 sequence is 15 residues long.